Listed below are T cell receptor beta chains from one sample, sequenced in a study of blood T cell repertoires in COVID-19. The data were produced by immunoSEQ multiplex PCR, yet TCRdb's version contains in-frame clones alone and is incomplete. The table shows 45,000 to 65,000 clones, with roughly 83% occurring only once. Sequencing was done on a sample of peripheral blood. These receptors were collected from a man aged 25-45 years with COVID-19, enrolled during active disease. Both conserved end residues are part of each CDR3. Fields, in order: clone size, J gene, V gene, CDR3 length, D gene, CDR3 DNA, CDR3 protein. A D gene is named only where the DNA matches it firmly. Clone size, where shown, is once, few, many, or a class for clones that have expanded.

clone_size: once
j_call: TRBJ2-7
v_call: TRBV3-1/TRBV3-2
cdr3_length: 12
d_call: NA
cdr3_nt: TGTGCCAGCAGCCACGAGGCGAAGGTGCCGCACTTC
cdr3_aa: CASSHEAKVPHF

clone_size: NA
j_call: TRBJ2-5
v_call: TRBV28
cdr3_length: 13
d_call: NA
cdr3_nt: TGTGCCAGCAGTCGAGGGGGATGGGGGACCCAGTACTTC
cdr3_aa: CASSRGGWGTQYF

clone_size: few
j_call: TRBJ1-4
v_call: TRBV5-3
cdr3_length: 13
d_call: NA
cdr3_nt: TGTGCCAGAAGCTTGTTCGGTAATGAAAAACTGTTTTTT
cdr3_aa: CARSLFGNEKLFF

clone_size: NA
j_call: TRBJ1-1
v_call: TRBV6-5
cdr3_length: 14
d_call: TRBD1
cdr3_nt: TGTGCCAGCAGTTTGGGAACAGGGGGGGCCCAAGCTTTCTTT
cdr3_aa: CASSLGTGGAQAFF

clone_size: once
j_call: TRBJ1-6
v_call: TRBV7-2
cdr3_length: 15
d_call: NA
cdr3_nt: TGTGCCAGCAGCTTAGATCAGGGTGGGTTTTCACCCCTCCACTTT
cdr3_aa: CASSLDQGGFSPLHF

clone_size: NA
j_call: TRBJ2-2
v_call: TRBV3-1/TRBV3-2
cdr3_length: 15
d_call: NA
cdr3_nt: TGTGCCAGCAGCCCCAGGTCTAGCCGCACCGGGGAGCTGTTTTTT
cdr3_aa: CASSPRSSRTGELFF

clone_size: NA
j_call: TRBJ2-3
v_call: TRBV28
cdr3_length: 16
d_call: TRBD2
cdr3_nt: TGTGCCAGCAGTCTTAATCCAGCGGGAGTTGTAGATACGCAGTATTTT
cdr3_aa: CASSLNPAGVVDTQYF

clone_size: NA
j_call: TRBJ1-1
v_call: TRBV19
cdr3_length: 17
d_call: NA
cdr3_nt: TGTGCCAGTAAGTACAGGCTTGTCAGTAATGGGGACACTGAAGCTTTCTTT
cdr3_aa: CASKYRLVSNGDTEAFF

clone_size: once
j_call: TRBJ2-7
v_call: TRBV6-5
cdr3_length: 12
d_call: TRBD1
cdr3_nt: TGTGCCAGCAGTTTGACAGGGAACGAGCAGTACTTC
cdr3_aa: CASSLTGNEQYF

clone_size: NA
j_call: TRBJ1-5
v_call: TRBV7-2
cdr3_length: 13
d_call: NA
cdr3_nt: TGTGCCAGCAGCTTAACAGGTCCTCAGCCCCAGCATTTT
cdr3_aa: CASSLTGPQPQHF

clone_size: NA
j_call: TRBJ2-1
v_call: TRBV19
cdr3_length: 16
d_call: NA
cdr3_nt: TGTGCCAGTAGTATCTCGGAGCTGGGAGGCTACAATGAGCAGTTCTTC
cdr3_aa: CASSISELGGYNEQFF

clone_size: NA
j_call: TRBJ2-1
v_call: TRBV24-1
cdr3_length: 16
d_call: TRBD1
cdr3_nt: TGTGCCACCAGTGACCTGGGACAGGGCGGGGCTGGTGAGCAGTTCTTC
cdr3_aa: CATSDLGQGGAGEQFF

clone_size: NA
j_call: TRBJ2-7
v_call: TRBV18
cdr3_length: 16
d_call: TRBD2
cdr3_nt: TGTGCCAGCTCTCCCACTGGACTAGCGGGAGGCTACGAGCAGTACTTC
cdr3_aa: CASSPTGLAGGYEQYF

clone_size: NA
j_call: TRBJ2-7
v_call: TRBV15
cdr3_length: 15
d_call: NA
cdr3_nt: TGTGCCACCAGCAGAGATCGTTCTACCACCTACGAGCAGTACTTC
cdr3_aa: CATSRDRSTTYEQYF

clone_size: NA
j_call: TRBJ2-7
v_call: TRBV6-5
cdr3_length: 13
d_call: NA
cdr3_nt: TGTGCCAGCAGCGCGTTTAAGAGGTACGAGCAGTACTTC
cdr3_aa: CASSAFKRYEQYF

clone_size: NA
j_call: TRBJ1-4
v_call: TRBV2
cdr3_length: 16
d_call: NA
cdr3_nt: TGTGCCAGCAGTCCCGAAGGGATGCTGTCGGGAGAAAAACTGTTTTTT
cdr3_aa: CASSPEGMLSGEKLFF

clone_size: NA
j_call: TRBJ1-1
v_call: TRBV7-2
cdr3_length: 12
d_call: TRBD1
cdr3_nt: TGTGCCAGCAGCTTTCAGGGGGCCGAAGCTTTCTTT
cdr3_aa: CASSFQGAEAFF

clone_size: NA
j_call: TRBJ2-1
v_call: TRBV7-8
cdr3_length: 14
d_call: NA
cdr3_nt: TGTGCCAGCACCCAGGAGGGCTCCTACAATGAGCAGTTCTTC
cdr3_aa: CASTQEGSYNEQFF